This T cell receptor beta chain was observed in a study of blood T cell repertoires in COVID-19. For the study at large: COVID-19 samples, acute and convalescent, were from the United States, Italy and Spain. PBMCs, B-cell-depleted T cells, or T cells provided the cDNA or gDNA that made up the material.

Per the original methods: Estimated nucleated cell counts came from reference gene primer amplification. Clones were sequenced by immunoSEQ multiplex PCR, and TCRdb holds only the in-frame ones, with some missing. D and trimming come from the DNA, and the V and J calls and clone size come from that table. The sample yields roughly 100,000 clones, 75% to 95% seen once. V lost 6 bases, J lost 8 bases, and 7 bases stayed unmatched. Germline V gene data show CDR1 as KGHDR and CDR2 as SFDVKD. The CDR3 extends over 14 amino acids. This clone was seen more than once but under ten times. The TCR originated in a man younger than 35 with acute or convalescent COVID-19. The material sequenced was peripheral blood. This chain connects TRBV24-1 to TRBJ1-3, with 9 bases lining up with TRBD1. The CDR3 DNA is TGTGCCACCAGTCCAGGACAGGGGCCATACACCATATATTTT. This translates into CATSPGQGPYTIYF.